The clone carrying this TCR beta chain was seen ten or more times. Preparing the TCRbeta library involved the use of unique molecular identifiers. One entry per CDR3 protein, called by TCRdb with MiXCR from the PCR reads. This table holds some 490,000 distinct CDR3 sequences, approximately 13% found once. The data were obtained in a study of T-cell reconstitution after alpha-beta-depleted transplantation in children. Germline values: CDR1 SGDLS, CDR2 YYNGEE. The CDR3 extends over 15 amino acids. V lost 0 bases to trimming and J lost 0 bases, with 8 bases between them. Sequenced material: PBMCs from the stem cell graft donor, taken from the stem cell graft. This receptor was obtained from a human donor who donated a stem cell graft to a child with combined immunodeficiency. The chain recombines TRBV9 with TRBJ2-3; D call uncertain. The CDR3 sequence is CASSVEIHSTDTQYF. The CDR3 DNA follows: TGTGCCAGCAGCGTAGAAATACACAGCACAGATACGCAGTATTTT.